This T cell receptor beta chain was captured in a study of T cells in Graves' hyperthyroidism and ophthalmopathy. Study-wide background: Specimen type is peripheral blood, collected at initial diagnosis prior to any treatment.

About this clonotype itself: The antigen is unknown. This may come from a read error, since a much larger clone is one base off.

In germline, CDR1 is SNHLY, CDR2 FYNNEI. The CDR3 is 20 residues long. V was cut by 5 bases and J by 0 bases, with 26 bases left in between. There were TCR beta CDR3 regions amplified from RNA transcripts. Researchers ran a first-round RT-PCR on the TCR CDR3 using the HTBI primer set. MiXCR was run by TCRdb on the multiplex PCR reads, yielding one entry per CDR3 protein. The table lists about 400,000 distinct CDR3 sequences, more than 13% of them singletons. Study observations and caveats: Blood also contained most expanded thyroid clonotypes above 0.001. Onset of ophthalmopathy came a median approximately 6.9 months after the model predicted it.

The chain is built from TRBV2 and TRBJ1-5; D is unresolved. Sequencing used blood. This receptor was taken from a woman in her thirties with Graves' hyperthyroidism. DNA of the CDR3: TGTGCCAGCAGTTCTTATCCCCGAAAAAATTCAGACAATAGCAATCAGCCCCAGCATTTT. Protein sequence: CASSSYPRKNSDNSNQPQHF. Combining the CDR3 with reference TRBV2 and TRBJ1-5 gives the whole variable domain EPEVTQTPSHQVTQMGQEVILRCVPISNHLYFYWYRQILGQKVEFLVSFYNNEISEKSEIFDDQFSVERPDGSNFTLKIRSTKLEDSAMYFCASSSYPRKNSDNSNQPQHFGDGTRLSIL.